A selection of T cell receptor beta chains follows, all from one sample in a study of long-term antiretroviral therapy in people with HIV. Assay: immunoSEQ multiplex PCR; the TCRdb copy retains only in-frame clones and omits some. The sample records 20,000 to 25,000 clones, approximately 87% being singletons. The source was unsorted PBMCs, collected roughly 2.5 years after starting antiretroviral therapy. Receptors originate from a woman aged 50 to 60 with HIV. Both conserved end residues are part of each CDR3. D genes are given only for firm matches. Size is stated for part of the rows, as once, few or many counts, or as a class when the clone is expanded.

NA	16	NA	TRBV11-1	TRBJ1-1	CASSLGGGELNTEAFF	TGTGCCAGCAGCTTGGGCGGTGGGGAACTGAACACTGAAGCTTTCTTT
NA	14	TRBD1	TRBV29-1	TRBJ1-5	CSVKDRDINQPQHF	TGCAGCGTTAAGGACAGGGATATCAATCAGCCCCAGCATTTT
NA	15	TRBD1	TRBV10-3	TRBJ1-5	CAISESGGQNQPQHF	TGTGCCATCAGTGAGTCGGGGGGACAGAATCAGCCCCAGCATTTT
NA	15	NA	TRBV4-1	TRBJ1-1	CASLPGAGMNTEAFF	TGCGCCAGCCTACCGGGGGCAGGGATGAACACTGAAGCTTTCTTT
NA	14	TRBD2	TRBV14	TRBJ2-7	CASSPGLVPREQYF	TGTGCCAGCAGCCCGGGACTAGTACCTCGAGAGCAGTACTTC
NA	17	NA	TRBV2	TRBJ1-2	CASDSFHYRDTNYGYTF	TGTGCCAGCGACTCCTTCCATTACAGGGACACTAACTATGGCTACACCTTC
NA	17	TRBD2	TRBV29-1	TRBJ2-3	CSVELSRTSGSWDTQYF	TGCAGCGTTGAGTTAAGTCGGACTAGCGGGAGTTGGGATACGCAGTATTTT
NA	15	TRBD1	TRBV5-6	TRBJ1-2	CASSWDRGSNYGYTF	TGTGCCAGCAGTTGGGACAGGGGGAGCAACTATGGCTACACCTTC
NA	13	TRBD1	TRBV6-5	TRBJ1-1	CASSQTGGTEAFF	TGTGCCAGCAGTCAGACAGGGGGCACTGAAGCTTTCTTT
NA	13	TRBD1	TRBV10-3	TRBJ2-5	CATTDRGSETQYF	TGTGCCACCACGGACAGGGGATCCGAGACCCAGTACTTC
NA	15	NA	TRBV5-5	TRBJ1-3	CASSLAIISGNTIYF	TGTGCCAGCAGCTTGGCCATAATCTCTGGAAACACCATATATTTT
NA	13	NA	TRBV7-9	TRBJ2-1	CASHQLGGNEQFF	TGTGCCAGCCATCAACTCGGGGGCAATGAGCAGTTCTTC
NA	14	TRBD1	TRBV11-3	TRBJ2-7	CASSLDGTAHEQYF	TGTGCCAGCAGCTTAGATGGGACAGCTCACGAGCAGTACTTC
NA	13	NA	TRBV6-1	TRBJ1-1	CASRKGGYTEAFF	TGTGCCAGCAGAAAAGGGGGATACACTGAAGCTTTCTTT
NA	15	TRBD1	TRBV7-3	TRBJ2-7	CASSSGGQGAYEQYF	TGTGCCAGCAGCTCGGGGGGACAGGGAGCCTACGAGCAGTACTTC
once	16	TRBD1	TRBV7-6	TRBJ1-1	CASSLRQGVMNTEAFF	TGTGCCAGCAGCTTAAGACAGGGGGTCATGAACACTGAAGCTTTCTTT
few	13	NA	TRBV5-6	TRBJ1-5	CASSPTAGQPQHF	TGTGCCAGCAGCCCCACAGCAGGACAGCCCCAGCATTTT
NA	14	NA	TRBV7-6	TRBJ1-5	CASSLGPMGQPQHF	TGTGCCAGCAGCTTAGGGCCTATGGGACAGCCCCAGCATTTT
NA	14	NA	TRBV28	TRBJ1-2	CASSLTLAVDGYTF	TGTGCCAGCAGTTTAACCTTGGCAGTCGATGGCTACACCTTC
once	12	NA	TRBV13	TRBJ1-1	CASSLLGAEAFF	TGTGCCAGCAGCTTATTAGGGGCTGAAGCTTTCTTT
NA	13	NA	TRBV27	TRBJ1-1	CASRGGRNTEAFF	TGTGCCAGCCGAGGGGGACGAAACACTGAAGCTTTCTTT
NA	13	NA	TRBV28	TRBJ1-2	CASRVGVLYGYTF	TGTGCCAGCAGAGTAGGTGTCCTCTATGGCTACACCTTC
NA	15	NA	TRBV5-1	TRBJ2-7	CASSLASVAGYEQYF	TGCGCCAGCAGCTTGGCGAGTGTTGCGGGATACGAGCAGTACTTC
few	15	TRBD2	TRBV5-6	TRBJ2-1	CASSLLAGASNEQFF	TGTGCCAGCAGCTTGCTAGCGGGAGCCTCCAATGAGCAGTTCTTC
once	15	TRBD1	TRBV19	TRBJ2-2	CASSIGTGGDGELFF	TGTGCCAGTAGTATAGGGACAGGGGGTGACGGGGAGCTGTTTTTT
NA	12	NA	TRBV6-6	TRBJ2-5	CASSYGQETQYF	TGTGCCAGCAGTTACGGACAAGAGACCCAGTACTTC
NA	14	NA	TRBV10-3	TRBJ2-7	CAISELVGGYEQYF	TGTGCCATCAGTGAGCTCGTAGGGGGCTACGAGCAGTACTTC
once	15	TRBD1	TRBV18	TRBJ1-4	CASSPGTVIPEKLFF	TGTGCCAGCTCACCGGGGACAGTAATACCGGAAAAACTGTTTTTT
NA	14	NA	TRBV19	TRBJ2-3	CASSIDWAAGTQYF	TGTGCCAGTAGTATAGATTGGGCCGCAGGTACGCAGTATTTT
NA	13	NA	TRBV28	TRBJ1-1	CASSQRTLSKAFF	TGTGCCAGCAGTCAACGGACTTTATCAAAAGCTTTCTTT
few	18	NA	TRBV14	TRBJ2-6	CASSHLWRTGSGANVLTF	TGTGCCAGCAGCCACCTCTGGCGGACCGGCTCTGGGGCCAACGTCCTGACTTTC
NA	14	TRBD1	TRBV5-1	TRBJ1-3	CASSSEEPGQNIYF	TGCGCCAGCAGCTCAGAAGAACCGGGACAGAACATATATTTT
NA	17	TRBD1	TRBV7-7	TRBJ2-6	CASSPGTGGAGANVLTF	TGTGCCAGCAGCCCCGGGACAGGGGGCGCTGGGGCCAACGTCCTGACTTTC
NA	15	TRBD1	TRBV12-5	TRBJ2-3	CASGPGQGSTDTQYF	TGTGCTAGTGGTCCGGGACAGGGGAGCACAGATACGCAGTATTTT
NA	10	NA	TRBV7-9	TRBJ1-1	CASSDTEAFF	TGTGCCAGCAGCGACACTGAAGCTTTCTTT
NA	16	NA	TRBV6-5	TRBJ2-5	CASSYQRLGGGETQYF	TGTGCCAGCAGTTACCAACGGCTTGGGGGTGGAGAGACCCAGTACTTC
NA	14	NA	TRBV30	TRBJ2-3	CAWSFGGTTDTQYF	TGTGCCTGGAGTTTTGGCGGGACGACGGATACGCAGTATTTT
NA	13	NA	TRBV7-2	TRBJ1-2	CASSLDRSSGYTF	TGTGCCAGCAGCTTAGACAGGTCGTCGGGCTACACCTTC
NA	16	TRBD2	TRBV4-1	TRBJ2-7	CASSQGAGLTIYEQYF	TGCGCCAGCAGCCAAGGTGCGGGACTAACTATTTACGAGCAGTACTTC
NA	14	TRBD2	TRBV29-1	TRBJ2-7	CSVVPSGTPYEQYF	TGCAGCGTTGTGCCCAGCGGGACCCCCTACGAGCAGTACTTC
NA	13	NA	TRBV4-3	TRBJ1-5	CASSQDESQPQHF	TGCGCCAGCAGCCAAGACGAATCCCAGCCCCAGCATTTT
NA	13	TRBD2	TRBV11-3	TRBJ2-5	CASSSSGTETQYF	TGTGCCAGCAGCTCTAGCGGGACAGAGACCCAGTACTTC
NA	15	TRBD1	TRBV28	TRBJ2-7	CASSIQTGGRDEQYF	TGTGCCAGCAGTATCCAGACAGGGGGCAGGGACGAGCAGTACTTC
NA	15	TRBD1	TRBV18	TRBJ2-7	CASSPGGQGIYEQYF	TGTGCCAGCTCACCTGGGGGACAGGGAATCTACGAGCAGTACTTC
NA	16	NA	TRBV7-9	TRBJ2-7	CASSLSGFRRSYEQYF	TGTGCCAGCAGCTTAAGTGGGTTTCGGCGGAGCTACGAGCAGTACTTC
few	12	NA	TRBV27	TRBJ1-5	CASSSLDQPQHF	TGTGCCAGCAGCAGCCTTGATCAGCCCCAGCATTTT
NA	16	NA	TRBV13	TRBJ2-7	CASSLGGAGWREEQYF	TGTGCCAGCAGCTTAGGGGGGGCGGGATGGAGGGAAGAGCAGTACTTC
NA	17	TRBD1	TRBV7-9	TRBJ1-4	CASSDSKSGTGGEKLFF	TGTGCCAGCAGCGATTCGAAATCCGGGACAGGGGGCGAAAAACTGTTTTTT
NA	16	NA	TRBV28	TRBJ2-3	CASSLVFQGGTDTQYF	TGTGCCAGCAGTTTGGTGTTCCAGGGCGGCACAGATACGCAGTATTTT
NA	13	TRBD1	TRBV9	TRBJ1-2	CASSVVQGSGYTF	TGTGCCAGCAGCGTAGTACAGGGGAGCGGCTACACCTTC
NA	14	NA	TRBV10-3	TRBJ1-5	CAINTSGPEKPQHF	TGTGCCATCAACACCTCAGGCCCGGAAAAGCCCCAGCATTTT
NA	15	NA	TRBV7-2	TRBJ2-3	CASSSSGATTDTQYF	TGTGCCAGCAGCTCTTCCGGGGCAACCACAGATACGCAGTATTTT
NA	18	NA	TRBV18	TRBJ1-1	CASSPRSGTTMSFTEAFF	TGTGCCAGCTCACCGCGCTCCGGGACAACTATGTCGTTCACTGAAGCTTTCTTT
NA	15	TRBD1	TRBV10-3	TRBJ2-1	CAISEFRQGWNEQFF	TGTGCCATCAGTGAGTTTCGACAGGGTTGGAATGAGCAGTTCTTC
NA	13	NA	TRBV29-1	TRBJ1-4	CSVGRPAQEKLFF	TGCAGCGTTGGACGGCCGGCCCAGGAAAAACTGTTTTTT
NA	15	NA	TRBV19	TRBJ2-4	CASSMGLGTPVFQYF	TGTGCCAGTAGTATGGGCCTGGGGACTCCAGTTTTTCAGTACTTC
NA	16	NA	TRBV5-4	TRBJ1-5	CASSSSGTMGNQPQHF	TGTGCCAGCAGCTCCTCCGGGACAATGGGCAATCAGCCCCAGCATTTT
once	16	TRBD1	TRBV7-9	TRBJ2-2	CASRDINRGDTGELFF	TGTGCCAGCAGAGACATTAACAGGGGTGACACCGGGGAGCTGTTTTTT